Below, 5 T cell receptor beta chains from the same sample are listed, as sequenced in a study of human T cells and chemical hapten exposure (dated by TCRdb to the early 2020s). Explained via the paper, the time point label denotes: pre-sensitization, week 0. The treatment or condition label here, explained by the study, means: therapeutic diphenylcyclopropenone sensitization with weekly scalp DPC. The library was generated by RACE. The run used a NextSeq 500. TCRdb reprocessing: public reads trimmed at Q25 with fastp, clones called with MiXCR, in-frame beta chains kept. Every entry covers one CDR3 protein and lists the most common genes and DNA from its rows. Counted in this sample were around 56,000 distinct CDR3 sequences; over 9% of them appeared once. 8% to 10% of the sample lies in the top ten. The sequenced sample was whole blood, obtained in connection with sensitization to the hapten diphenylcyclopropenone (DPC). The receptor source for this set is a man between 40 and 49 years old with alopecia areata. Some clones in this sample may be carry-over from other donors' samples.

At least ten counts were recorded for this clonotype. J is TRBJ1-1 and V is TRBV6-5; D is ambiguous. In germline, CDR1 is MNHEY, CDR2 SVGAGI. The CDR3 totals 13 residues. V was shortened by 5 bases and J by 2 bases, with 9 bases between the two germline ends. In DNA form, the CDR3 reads TGTGCCAGCAGTGCGTTTGTAAACACTGAAGCTTTCTTT. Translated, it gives CASSAFVNTEAFF.

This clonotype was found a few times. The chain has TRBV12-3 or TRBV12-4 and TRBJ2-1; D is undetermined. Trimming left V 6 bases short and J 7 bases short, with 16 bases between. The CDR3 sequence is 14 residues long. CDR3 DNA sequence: TGTGCCAGCAGCGTAACGGGCCGGACGAATGAGCAGTTCTTC. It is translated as CASSVTGRTNEQFF.

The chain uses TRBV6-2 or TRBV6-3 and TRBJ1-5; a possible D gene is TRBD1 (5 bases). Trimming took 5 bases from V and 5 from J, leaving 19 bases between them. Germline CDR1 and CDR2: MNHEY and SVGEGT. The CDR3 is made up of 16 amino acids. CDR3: CASSGGGEVGHQPQHF. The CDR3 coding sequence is TGTGCCAGCAGTGGCGGGGGGGAAGTGGGGCATCAGCCCCAGCATTTT.

The CDR3 DNA reads TGTGCCAGCAGCTCCTGGACAGGTGAAGGCACCGGGGAGCTGTTTTTT. Amino acid sequence: CASSSWTGEGTGELFF. The chain carries TRBV7-2 and TRBJ2-2; TRBD1 agrees at 7 bases. Losses at the gene ends were 4 bases for V and 4 bases for J; bases not matched to a gene: 9. Germline lookup yields CDR1 SGHTA and CDR2 FQGNSA. CDR3 length equals 16 residues.

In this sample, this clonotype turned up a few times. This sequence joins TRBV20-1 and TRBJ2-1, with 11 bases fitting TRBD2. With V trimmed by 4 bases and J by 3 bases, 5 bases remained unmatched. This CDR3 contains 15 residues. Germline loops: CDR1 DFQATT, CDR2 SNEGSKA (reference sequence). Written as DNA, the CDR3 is TGCAGTGCTAATACCGGGACTAGCGGCTACAATGAGCAGTTCTTC. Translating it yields CSANTGTSGYNEQFF.